The clone carrying this TCR beta chain showed up just a few times. Its antigen is not identified. This sample was taken from a study of cytomegalovirus exposure and HLA in healthy donors. Both 60 Vbeta primers and 13 Jbeta primers went into the PCR. Clones were sequenced by immunoSEQ multiplex PCR, and TCRdb holds only the in-frame ones, with some missing. The sample comprises more than 95,000 clones, roughly a tenth of which are singletons, and under 6% rests with the top ten. With 5 bases clipped from V and 0 bases from J, the junction kept 3 bases outside the gene matches. This CDR3 region has 14 residues. Germline lookup yields CDR1 SGHRS and CDR2 YFSETQ. Overall study results and limits: Versus the approximately 700-donor mean, an Asian-associated ancestry cluster reportedly showed fewer N-insertions in a later analysis.

This receptor was identified in a woman in her late teens or twenties in good health and CMV-seropositive. Sequencing used PBMCs. J is TRBJ2-3 and V is TRBV5-1; 7 positions agree with TRBD1. The CDR3 is CASRTGVSTDTQYF. CDR3 coding DNA: TGCGCCAGCAGAACAGGGGTGAGCACAGATACGCAGTATTTT. Filled out from reference TRBV5-1 and TRBJ2-3, the complete variable domain reads KAGVTQTPRYLIKTRGQQVTLSCSPISGHRSVSWYQQTPGQGLQFLFEYFSETQRNKGNFPGRFSGRQFSNSRSEMNVSTLELGDSALYLCASRTGVSTDTQYFGPGTRLTVL.